The T cell receptor beta chain under discussion was sequenced for a study of post-analysis software for immune sequencing data. Across the study: Relapsing-remitting, secondary progressive and progressive-relapsing multiple sclerosis were all included among the disease courses. Study observations and caveats: Compared with controls, patients had more of 4 or 5 TRBV segments, including TRBV5-6, TRBV5-1 and TRBV20-1.

Germline assignment: CDR1 MGHDK and CDR2 SYGVNS. This CDR3 has 14 residues. Deletions cut 5 bases from V and 4 bases from J, with 15 bases between. Prepared TCR beta cDNA libraries contained unique molecular identifiers. TCRdb ran MiXCR on the PCR reads and lists one entry per CDR3 protein. Counted here are roughly 670,000 distinct CDR3 sequences, approximately 59% occurring once; the ten biggest clones make up around 10%. As concerns this clonotype: No antigen is known for it.

The chain employs TRBV25-1 and TRBJ2-7; D could derive from TRBD1 or TRBD2 (5 bases each). The sequenced sample consisted of blood. This sequence was found in a girl aged 2-10 years with multiple sclerosis. The CDR3 nucleotides read TGTGCCAGCAGTAGTACAGGACTCTCTTACGAGCAGTACTTC. This encodes CASSSTGLSYEQYF.